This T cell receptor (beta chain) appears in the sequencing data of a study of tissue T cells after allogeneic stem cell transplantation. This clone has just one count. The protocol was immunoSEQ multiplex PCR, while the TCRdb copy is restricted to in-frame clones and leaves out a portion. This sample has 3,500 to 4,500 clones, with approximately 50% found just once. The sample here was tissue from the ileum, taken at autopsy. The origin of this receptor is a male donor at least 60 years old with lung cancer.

Here the CDR3 DNA reads TGTGCCAGCAGTGGCCTATGGGGGAGAGAGGCAGATACGCAGTATTTT. This encodes CASSGLWGREADTQYF. This chain links TRBV2 with TRBJ2-3; D is perhaps TRBD1 or TRBD2 (5 bases each). The length of the CDR3 is 16 residues. CDR1 is SNHLY, CDR2 FYNNEI, per germline. V lost 4 bases and J lost 4, with 18 bases in between.